This T cell receptor (beta chain) was obtained from a study of early T cells in non-severe SARS-CoV-2 infection. Whole-study context: Bulk RNA isolated from unsorted whole blood underwent sequencing; chains were not paired.

In regard to this clonotype: Possible read error: a much larger clone is one base away.

Germline V gives CDR1 MNHEY, CDR2 SVGAGI. The CDR3 totals 15 residues. Tagging with unique molecular identifiers was applied to individual cDNA molecules. TCRdb recomputed calls from the 5' RACE reads with MiXCR, one row per CDR3 protein. The sample records approximately 69,000 distinct CDR3 sequences, about 10% being singletons. Material: whole blood. The chain joins TRBV6-5 to TRBJ2-5, with 10 bases aligning to TRBD2. This sequence was found in an adult who was a healthcare worker with PCR-confirmed SARS-CoV-2 infection or an uninfected control (not recorded which). CDR3 bases: TGTGTCACCTCACTTGGGGGACTAGCGATCGAGACCCAGTACTTC. It codes for CVTSLGGLAIETQYF.